This record looks at one T cell receptor (beta chain) sequence and its context. Those enrolled in Seattle joined during active infection and were followed longitudinally afterward. The CDR3 is 14 amino acids. Germline values: CDR1 SGDLS, CDR2 YYNGEE. Deletions cut 4 bases from V and 8 bases from J, with 16 bases between. The data stem from a study of blood T cell repertoires in COVID-19. Study information: Nucleic acid was either cDNA or gDNA, and it came from T cells, B-cell-depleted T cells, or PBMCs.

Produced via immunoSEQ multiplex PCR; TCRdb's table is partial and in-frame only. This sample yields a few hundred thousand clones, of which 90% are seen a single time; more than 0.85% belongs to the top ten. Sequencing was performed on peripheral blood. The source is a woman between 40 and 55 years old with COVID-19, enrolled during active disease. This chain joins TRBV9 and TRBJ2-4; possibly TRBD2 for D (6 bases). CDR3 amino acids: CASSPRDPGDIQYF. The DNA of the CDR3 is TGTGCCAGCAGCCCGAGGGACCCGGGGGACATTCAGTACTTC.